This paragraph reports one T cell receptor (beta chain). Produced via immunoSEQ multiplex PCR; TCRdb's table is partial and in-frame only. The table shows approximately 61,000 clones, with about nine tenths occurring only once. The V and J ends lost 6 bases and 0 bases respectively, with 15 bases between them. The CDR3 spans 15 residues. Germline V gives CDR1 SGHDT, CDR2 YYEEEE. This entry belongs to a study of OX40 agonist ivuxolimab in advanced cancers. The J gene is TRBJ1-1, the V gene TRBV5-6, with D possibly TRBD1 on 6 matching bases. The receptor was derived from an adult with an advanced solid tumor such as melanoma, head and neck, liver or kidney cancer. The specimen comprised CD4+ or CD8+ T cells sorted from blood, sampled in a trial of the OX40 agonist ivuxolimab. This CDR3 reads CASMERTDMNTEAFF. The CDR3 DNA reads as TGTGCCAGCATGGAAAGGACAGACATGAACACTGAAGCTTTCTTT.